Following are 9 T cell receptor beta chains from one sample sequenced in a study of tumor-infiltrating lymphocytes in localized non-small cell lung cancer. Libraries were prepared by immunoSEQ multiplex PCR; TCRdb keeps only in-frame clonotypes and omits some of them. The sample includes approximately 8,100 clones, roughly two thirds of them seen just once. Sequenced: uninvolved lung tissue not adjacent to the tumor. Source of these receptors: a human donor with non-small cell lung cancer.

This clone was observed a handful of times. This CDR3 is CASSQYGGPYEQYF. CDR3 in DNA: TGCGCCAGCAGCCAGTACGGAGGACCCTACGAGCAGTACTTC. The rearrangement uses TRBV4-3 and TRBJ2-7, with D possibly being TRBD2 (5 bases). Looked up from germline, CDR1 is LGHNA and CDR2 is YSLEER. The CDR3 totals 14 residues. Trimming left V 3 bases short and J 2 bases short, with 11 bases between.

This clone was counted only a few times. The chain links TRBV5-6 to TRBJ2-5; D gene ambiguous. Germline CDR1 SGHDT, CDR2 YYEEEE. The CDR3 contains 11 residues. V lost 0 bases, J lost 5 bases, and 2 bases lay in between. The CDR3 DNA reads TGTGCCAGCAGCTTGGCTGAGACCCAGTACTTC. Protein sequence: CASSLAETQYF.

The chain carries TRBV11-2 and TRBJ1-2; TRBD1 aligns across 10 bases. In germline, CDR1 is SGHAT, CDR2 FQNNGV. V lost 0 bases to trimming and J lost 7 bases; unmatched junction nucleotides: 11. The CDR3 loop spans 17 amino acids. CDR3 sequence reads: CASSLEGSRDRGFGYTF. The CDR3 coding sequence is TGTGCCAGCAGCTTAGAGGGTAGCAGGGACAGGGGATTTGGCTACACCTTC. Together with reference TRBV11-2 and TRBJ1-2, the CDR3 gives the full variable domain: EAGVAQSPRYKIIEKRQSVAFWCNPISGHATLYWYQQILGQGPKLLIQFQNNGVVDDSQLPKDRFSAERLKGVDSTLKIQPAKLEDSAVYLCASSLEGSRDRGFGYTFGSGTRLTVV.

This clone was counted between two and nine times. The rearrangement joins TRBV9 to TRBJ1-2, with D unresolved. V dropped 4 bases and J dropped 2 bases, with 6 bases sitting between them. Germline assignment: CDR1 SGDLS and CDR2 YYNGEE. CDR3 size: 12 residues. CDR3 nucleotides: TGTGCCAGCAGCCCCGAGAACTATGGCTACACCTTC. This sequence encodes CASSPENYGYTF. The whole variable domain, remainder taken from reference TRBV9 and TRBJ1-2, is DSGVTQTPKHLITATGQRVTLRCSPRSGDLSVYWYQQSLDQGLQFLIQYYNGEERAKGNILERFSAQQFPDLHSELNLSSLELGDSALYFCASSPENYGYTFGSGTRLTVV.

The chain carries TRBV11-2 and TRBJ1-2, with D possibly TRBD1 on 5 matching bases. Between the trimmed V and J ends, which lost 8 bases and 2 bases, there was a span of 15 bases. Germline V lookup: CDR1 SGHAT, CDR2 FQNNGV. The CDR3 is 14 amino acids. DNA of the CDR3: TGTGCCAGCCTAGGGCCGGGGGGGAACTATGGCTACACCTTC. It translates to CASLGPGGNYGYTF.

This clone was found a few times. The V gene is TRBV29-1, the J gene TRBJ1-1; D not certain. With 5 bases removed from V and 11 bases from J, the gap between germline ends came to 15 bases. Per the germline V gene, CDR1 is SQVTM and CDR2 is ANQGSEA. This CDR3 is built from 11 residues. The DNA of the CDR3 is TGCAGCGTTCGGAAGGGAGGCGGGGCTTTCTTT. Its translation is CSVRKGGGAFF.

The chain carries TRBV4-2 and TRBJ2-5; D is ambiguous. Germline CDR1 reads LGHNA; CDR2 reads YNFKEQ. The CDR3 is made up of 13 amino acids. The V gene lost 6 bases and the J gene lost 2 bases, with 10 bases spanning the gap. CDR3 in DNA: TGTGCCAGCAGACGGGCAGAACAAGAGACCCAGTACTTC. Encoded protein: CASRRAEQETQYF.

The V call is TRBV5-1, the J call TRBJ1-1; D not resolved. The CDR3 has 11 amino acids. The V end lost 7 bases, the J end lost 3 bases, and 7 bases lay between the germline ends. Germline loops: CDR1 SGHRS, CDR2 YFSETQ. This CDR3 is CASRGDTEAFF. Here the CDR3 DNA reads TGCGCCAGCCGCGGGGACACTGAAGCTTTCTTT.

The chain couples TRBV28 to TRBJ1-2; 10 positions match TRBD1. Trimming took 5 bases from V and 3 from J; bases not matched to a gene: 6. This CDR3 comprises 15 residues. The germline V gene encodes CDR1 MDHEN and CDR2 SYDVKM. The CDR3 loop is CASSPRDRGDYGYTF. The DNA of the CDR3 is TGTGCCAGCAGTCCCCGGGACAGGGGTGACTATGGCTACACCTTC.